The entry below describes one TCR beta chain. Clones were sequenced by immunoSEQ multiplex PCR, and TCRdb holds only the in-frame ones, with some missing. In the table there are about 45,000 clones, 91% of which are singletons. Germline V gives CDR1 KGHSH, CDR2 LQKENI. The CDR3 totals 16 residues. V lost 2 bases and J lost 4; bases outside the gene matches: 8. This entry belongs to a study of graft-versus-host responses after intestinal transplantation. This chain connects TRBV18 to TRBJ2-1, with 7 nucleotides matching TRBD1. Specimen: PBMCs, collected 524 days after transplant. The TCR sequence derives from a human patient who received an intestinal transplant, so some T cells may come from the graft donor. The chain's CDR3 is CASSPTGTRGYNEQFF. In DNA, the CDR3 is TGTGCCAGCTCACCAACCGGGACCAGGGGGTACAATGAGCAGTTCTTC.